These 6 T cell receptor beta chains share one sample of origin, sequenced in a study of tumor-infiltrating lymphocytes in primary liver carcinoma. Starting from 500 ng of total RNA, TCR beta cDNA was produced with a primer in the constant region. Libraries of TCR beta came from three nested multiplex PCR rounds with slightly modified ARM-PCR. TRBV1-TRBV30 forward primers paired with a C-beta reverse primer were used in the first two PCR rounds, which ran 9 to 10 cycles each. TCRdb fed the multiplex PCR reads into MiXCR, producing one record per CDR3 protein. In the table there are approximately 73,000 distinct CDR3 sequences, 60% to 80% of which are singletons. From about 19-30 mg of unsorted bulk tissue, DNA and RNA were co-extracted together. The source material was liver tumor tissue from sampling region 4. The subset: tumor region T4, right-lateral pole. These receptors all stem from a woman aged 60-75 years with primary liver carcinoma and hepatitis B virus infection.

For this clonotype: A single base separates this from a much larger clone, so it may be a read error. Written as DNA, the CDR3 is TGTGCCAGCAGCTTTGCCGGGAGGGCCAGTGAGCAGTTCTTC. It encodes CASSFAGRASEQFF. The chain recombines TRBV7-8 with TRBJ2-1; 8 bases map to TRBD2. Trimming took 3 bases from V and 9 from J; bases not matched to a gene: 7. The CDR3 totals 14 residues. From germline, CDR1 is SGHVS and CDR2 FQNEAQ.

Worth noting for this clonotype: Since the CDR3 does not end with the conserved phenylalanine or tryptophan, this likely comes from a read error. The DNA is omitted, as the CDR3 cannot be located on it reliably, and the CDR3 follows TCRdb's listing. The CDR3 region is CASSLGRGEWGVDEHFL. The chain recombines TRBV11-3 with TRBJ2-1; the D call TRBD1 from the table was never checked on the DNA. Germline V gene lookup returns CDR1 SGHNT and CDR2 YENEEA. The CDR3 length is 17 residues, termini included.

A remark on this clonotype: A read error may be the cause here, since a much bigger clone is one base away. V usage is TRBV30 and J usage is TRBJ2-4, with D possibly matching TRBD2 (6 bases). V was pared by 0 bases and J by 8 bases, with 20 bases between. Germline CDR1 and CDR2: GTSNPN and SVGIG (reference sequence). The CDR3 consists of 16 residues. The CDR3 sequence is CAWSVASLWEEDIQYF. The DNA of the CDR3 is TGTGCCTGGAGTGTAGCTTCCTTGTGGGAGGAAGACATTCAGTACTTC.

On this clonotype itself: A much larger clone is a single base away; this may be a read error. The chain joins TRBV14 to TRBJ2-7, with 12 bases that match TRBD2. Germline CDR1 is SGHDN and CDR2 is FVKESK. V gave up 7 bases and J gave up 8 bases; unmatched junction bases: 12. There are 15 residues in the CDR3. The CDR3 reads CASNRTSGILYKQYF. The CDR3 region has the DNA TGTGCCAGCAACCGGACTAGCGGGATCCTTTACAAGCAGTACTTC.

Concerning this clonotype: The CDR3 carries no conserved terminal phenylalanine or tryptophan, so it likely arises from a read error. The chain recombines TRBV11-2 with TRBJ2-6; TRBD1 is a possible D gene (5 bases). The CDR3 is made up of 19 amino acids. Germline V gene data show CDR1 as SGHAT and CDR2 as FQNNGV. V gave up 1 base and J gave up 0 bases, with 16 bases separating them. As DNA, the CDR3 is TGTGCCAGCAGCTTAGGGAACAGGCCCATTAGCTCTGGGGCCAACGTCCTGACTTAT. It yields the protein CASSLGNRPISSGANVLTY.

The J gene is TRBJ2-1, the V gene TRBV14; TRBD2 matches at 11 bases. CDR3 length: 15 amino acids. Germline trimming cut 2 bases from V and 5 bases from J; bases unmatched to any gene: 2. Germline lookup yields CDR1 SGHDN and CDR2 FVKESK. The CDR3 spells CASSQPTSGNNEQFF. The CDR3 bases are TGTGCCAGCAGCCAACCGACTAGCGGGAACAATGAGCAGTTCTTC.